The 13 T cell receptor beta chains below come from one sample, sequenced in a study of shared clonotypes between healthy human individuals. Only in-frame clones appear in the TCRdb table, and some are missing; sequencing was by immunoSEQ multiplex PCR. The table has 900,000 to 1,200,000 clones, around 78% seen once; the top ten hold 0.55% to 0.7%. Sequencing used memory CD4+ T cells from PBMCs. Described subset: CD45RA-negative fraction. Source of these receptors: a man aged 18 to 30 in good health. Some clones in this sample may be carry-over from other donors' samples.

The chain is built from TRBV7-8 and TRBJ2-3; the match to TRBD2 covers 8 bases. The CDR3 is 20 residues long. The V gene end was trimmed by 0 bases and the J gene end by 0 bases; junction bases not matched to a gene: 14. Per germline, CDR1 SGHVS and CDR2 FQNEAQ. The DNA for the CDR3 is TGTGCCAGCAGCTTAGCGAGGGGGGCTAGCGGGCGGGGAAGCACAGATACGCAGTATTTT. It is translated as CASSLARGASGRGSTDTQYF.

CDR3 loop: CAWSSFSYGYTF. In nucleotides, the CDR3 is TGTGCCTGGAGTTCCTTCTCCTATGGCTACACCTTC. This chain joins TRBV30 and TRBJ1-2; D is uncertain. CDR1 and CDR2 (germline): GTSNPN, SVGIG (reference sequence). The V gene lost 2 bases and the J gene lost 4 bases, with 8 bases spanning the gap. There are 12 residues in the CDR3. The full variable domain, completed using reference TRBV30 and TRBJ1-2, is SQTIHQWPATLVQPVGSPLSLECTVEGTSNPNLYWYRQAAGRGLQLLFYSVGIGQISSEVPQNLSASRPQDRQFILSSKKLLLSDSGFYLCAWSSFSYGYTFGSGTRLTVV.

The rearrangement uses TRBV19 and TRBJ1-2; a weak D match, TRBD1 (5 bases). CDR3 length equals 14 residues. Germline CDR1 reads LNHDA; CDR2 reads SQIVND (reference sequence). With 4 bases removed from V and 2 bases from J, the gap between germline ends came to 11 bases. The CDR3 sequence is CASSTGPSNYGYTF. The DNA for the CDR3 is TGTGCCAGTAGTACAGGGCCCTCCAACTATGGCTACACCTTC.

V usage is TRBV5-1 and J usage is TRBJ1-1; 8 nucleotides match TRBD1. Trimming took 4 bases from V and 10 from J; bases not matched to a gene: 15. Germline V lookup: CDR1 SGHRS, CDR2 YFSETQ. The CDR3 extends over 15 amino acids. The CDR3 region is CASSNDRGQLGRAFF. DNA for the CDR3: TGCGCCAGCAGCAACGACAGGGGCCAACTCGGTCGAGCTTTCTTT.

This chain connects TRBV5-1 to TRBJ2-7, with 10 bases that match TRBD1. Germline V gene sequence: CDR1 SGHRS, CDR2 YFSETQ. The CDR3 sequence is 16 residues long. V gave up 4 bases and J gave up 3 bases; unmatched junction bases: 10. DNA of the CDR3: TGCGCCAGCAGCCCAGGGACAGGGGTTAGGGGCTACGAGCAGTACTTC. Its protein product is CASSPGTGVRGYEQYF.

There are a few counts of this clone. V gene TRBV6-5 combines with J gene TRBJ2-5, with a possible D match to TRBD1 (5 bases). The CDR3 length is 14 residues. Per the germline V gene, CDR1 is MNHEY and CDR2 is SVGAGI. The ends were cut back, 2 bases at V and 4 bases at J, with 11 bases in the middle. The CDR3, as DNA: TGTGCCAGCAGTTACGGCCCAGGGCCAGAGACCCAGTACTTC. This gives the protein CASSYGPGPETQYF.

This rearrangement joins TRBV6-5 to TRBJ1-2; a weak D match, TRBD1 (6 bases). Trimming cost V 4 bases and J 6 bases, with 12 bases left between them. Germline values: CDR1 MNHEY, CDR2 SVGAGI. The CDR3 is made up of 13 amino acids. In DNA, the CDR3 is TGTGCCAGCAGTTCGCGGACAGTCGATGGCTACACCTTC. This sequence encodes CASSSRTVDGYTF.

There are a few counts of this clone. This rearrangement joins TRBV5-1 to TRBJ2-5; D not resolved. Germline V gene sequence: CDR1 SGHRS, CDR2 YFSETQ. Trimming cost V 0 bases and J 4 bases, with 7 bases left between them. This CDR3 has 13 amino acids. The CDR3 region is CASSLDEVETQYF. In DNA, the CDR3 is TGCGCCAGCAGCTTGGATGAGGTAGAGACCCAGTACTTC.

This clone was recorded a few times. The J gene is TRBJ2-5, the V gene TRBV5-1, with 8 bases lining up with TRBD1. The CDR3 has 14 amino acids. After removal of 3 bases from V and 1 base from J, the junction contained 2 bases not matched to a gene. Germline-derived CDR1 and CDR2 are SGHRS and YFSETQ. For the CDR3, the DNA is TGCGCCAGCAGCTCTACAGGGGGCCAAGAGACCCAGTACTTC. This translates into CASSSTGGQETQYF.

With regard to this clone: This sample includes further DNA sequences coding for the same CDR3. The chain is built from TRBV6-5 and TRBJ2-1; 10 bases fit TRBD2. The CDR3 length is 15 residues. After removal of 0 bases from V and 7 bases from J, the junction contained 3 bases not matched to a gene. CDR1 is MNHEY and CDR2 is SVGAGI in the germline V gene. The CDR3: CASSYSSGRANEQFF. Here the CDR3 DNA reads TGTGCCAGCAGTTACTCCAGCGGGAGGGCTAATGAGCAGTTCTTC.

The J gene is TRBJ2-2, the V gene TRBV19, with D possibly called TRBD1 or TRBD2 (5 bases each). Germline V gene lookup returns CDR1 LNHDA and CDR2 SQIVND (reference sequence). This CDR3 region has 17 residues. V lost 6 bases to trimming and J lost 0 bases, with 17 bases between them. The CDR3 DNA is TGTGCCAGTAGAATGAGACCCGGGACGGCGAACACCGGGGAGCTGTTTTTT. Amino acids: CASRMRPGTANTGELFF.

The genes are TRBV4-1 and TRBJ1-3; D remains unclear. Germline V gene sequence: CDR1 MGHRA, CDR2 YSYEKL. CDR3 length: 17 residues. Trimming removed 6 bases from V and 0 bases from J, with 18 bases in between. The CDR3 sequence: CASRQNILELSGNTIYF. The CDR3 DNA follows: TGCGCCAGCAGACAGAATATCCTCGAACTCTCTGGAAACACCATATATTTT.

The chain employs TRBV7-8 and TRBJ2-7; 13 bases match TRBD2. The CDR3 consists of 16 residues. J was trimmed by 2 bases and V by 5 bases; bases with no gene match: 6. Germline V gene sequence: CDR1 SGHVS, CDR2 FQNEAQ. CDR3 protein: CASSRGTSGTPYEQYF. DNA of the CDR3: TGTGCCAGCAGCCGAGGGACTAGCGGGACCCCCTACGAGCAGTACTTC.